This T cell receptor beta chain came from a study of OX40 agonist ivuxolimab in advanced cancers. The V gene's germline CDR1 is LNHDA and CDR2 SQIVND (reference sequence). J gave up 5 bases and V 5 bases, and 7 bases lay outside the gene matches. The CDR3 runs 14 residues. TCRdb keeps only in-frame clones here, not all; method: immunoSEQ multiplex PCR. The sample has roughly 58,000 clones; 84% are singletons. This chain uses TRBV19 with TRBJ2-7; 9 bases map to TRBD1. The sequencing used CD4+ or CD8+ T cells sorted from blood, collected in a trial of the OX40 agonist ivuxolimab. This TCR was sampled from an adult with an advanced solid tumor such as melanoma, head and neck, liver or kidney cancer. CDR3 region: CASSSTGTGNEQYF. The CDR3 DNA reads TGTGCCAGTAGTTCGACCGGGACAGGGAACGAGCAGTACTTC.